The rows below give T cell receptor beta chains drawn from one sample of a study of T-cell memory formation after mild COVID-19. TCRdb fed the 5' RACE reads into MiXCR, producing one record per CDR3 protein. The sample includes about 210,000 distinct CDR3 sequences, roughly 10% of them seen just once. Sequenced sample: PBMCs or a T cell subset sorted from them (not recorded which). These receptors originate from a man younger than 30 who had mild COVID-19 (a few samples of this study predate the infection). Cell type and time point are not known. Each CDR3 is given without its conserved first and last residue. Size values are once, few and many counts, or a class for expanded clones, and some rows have none.

clone_size	v_call	cdr3_aa
-	TRBV28	ASSAPKGFQETQY
-	TRBV4-3	ASSQDRARRGIQY
-	TRBV11-2	ASSFSIVQETQY
many	TRBV5-1	ASSWDRPSTDTQY
few	TRBV7-2	ASSLYADQLEAF
-	TRBV4-1	ASSPRALNTEAF
few	TRBV6-6	ASSSQGPQH
few	TRBV7-6	ASSSRGNNRETQY
-	TRBV4-3	ASSQVGTNSYNEQF
few	TRBV7-3	ASSFGGDTDTQY
few	TRBV7-2	ASGEAVGTEAF
-	TRBV5-6	ASSYERGWDTGELF
-	TRBV4-3	ASSQEGDVSSYEQY
few	TRBV12-3/TRBV12-4	ASGTIRYQETQY
-	TRBV12-3/TRBV12-4	ASRRTASGNTIY
few	TRBV6-2/TRBV6-3	ASHGQGIFNYGYT
-	TRBV4-2	ASRPKDGVQVSPLH
-	TRBV9	ASSVDGEKLF
-	TRBV11-1	ARSLGDNGLFVQY
-	TRBV20-1	SARGGNSGAYNEQF
-	TRBV6-1	ASSEARQLGYT
-	TRBV28	ASTPPAGGHYSYNEQF
-	TRBV12-3/TRBV12-4	ASSSTGTFAYNEQF
-	TRBV12-3/TRBV12-4	ASSFSSRGDTQY
few	TRBV7-3	ASSFSIAVANTGELF
-	TRBV12-3/TRBV12-4	ASSLVGGGQGEQY
-	TRBV4-3	APLRPKTETQY
-	TRBV7-2	ASSSSGRTQETQY
few	TRBV27	ASSLFFGGGRGGETQY
-	TRBV7-9	ASSLKAVSTDTQY
many	TRBV5-1	ASSLETTTDTQY
many	TRBV7-2	ASTPPGPGGRETQY
-	TRBV2	ASSELANTEAF
-	TRBV20-1	SAPGGTDTQY
few	TRBV7-8	ASSPQLAGGYNEQF
-	TRBV7-2	ASSLRGLGDEQF
few	TRBV2	ASSVRESETQY
few	TRBV6-2/TRBV6-3	ASRGADSHNEQF
few	TRBV5-1	ASSLFRDSSYGYT
few	TRBV12-3/TRBV12-4	ASSFLSGAGELF
-	TRBV5-1	ASSFRAKTYEQY
many	TRBV6-2/TRBV6-3	ASSDRVRETQY
many	TRBV5-1	ASSLLASETGELF
-	TRBV20-1	SARDPGAANT